This T cell receptor beta chain was recovered during a study of T-cell memory formation after mild COVID-19. Study-wide context: Each donor largely had its own TCR clusters.

This CDR3 spans 15 amino acids. Germline CDR1 KGHDR, CDR2 SFDVKD. V dropped 4 bases and J dropped 5 bases, with 17 bases sitting between them. Regarding the study as a whole: Contracting CD4+ clones were located mainly in CM and EM, and CD8+ clones in EMRA. What remained unconfirmed was the SARS-CoV-2 specificity of second-wave clones peaking on day 37.

TCRdb reprocessed the 5' RACE reads via MiXCR and lists one record per CDR3 protein. This table has 400,000 to 500,000 distinct CDR3 sequences, 20% appearing once. This clonotype was counted at least ten times. Its specificity is unknown. The chain joins TRBV24-1 to TRBJ2-7, with D perhaps TRBD1 or TRBD2 (5 bases each). The source material was PBMCs or a T cell subset sorted from them (not recorded which). The TCR comes from an adult woman who had mild COVID-19 (a few samples of this study predate the infection). Cell type and time point are not known. In DNA form, the CDR3 reads TGTGCCACCAGTGACTCGGGACGGGGAACGGACGAGCAGTACTTC. Amino acid sequence: CATSDSGRGTDEQYF.